One T cell receptor beta chain is described in this entry. This sample was taken from a study of blood T cell repertoires in COVID-19. Looking at the study overall: The analysed material was cDNA or gDNA that came from T cells, B-cell-depleted T cells, or PBMCs.

Methods used by the authors: Nucleated cell number was recorded as an estimate derived from reference gene primer amplification. Repertoires were generated with immunoSEQ multiplex PCR, while TCRdb's copy carries only in-frame clones and drops some. That table gives V, J and clone size, and the DNA gave D and trimming. The data hold 15,000 or so clones, with less than 90% observed a single time. This CDR3 spans 14 amino acids. The V gene's germline CDR1 is ENHRY and CDR2 SYGVKD. Trimming removed 0 bases at V and 3 bases at J, with 9 bases between. This sequence was found in a middle-aged man with active or convalescent COVID-19. The material sequenced was peripheral blood. The rearrangement uses TRBV10-3 and TRBJ2-7; D not resolved. CDR3 DNA sequence: TGTGCCATCAGTGAGTCCCAGGAAGACTACGAGCAGTACTTC. Translation gives CAISESQEDYEQYF.